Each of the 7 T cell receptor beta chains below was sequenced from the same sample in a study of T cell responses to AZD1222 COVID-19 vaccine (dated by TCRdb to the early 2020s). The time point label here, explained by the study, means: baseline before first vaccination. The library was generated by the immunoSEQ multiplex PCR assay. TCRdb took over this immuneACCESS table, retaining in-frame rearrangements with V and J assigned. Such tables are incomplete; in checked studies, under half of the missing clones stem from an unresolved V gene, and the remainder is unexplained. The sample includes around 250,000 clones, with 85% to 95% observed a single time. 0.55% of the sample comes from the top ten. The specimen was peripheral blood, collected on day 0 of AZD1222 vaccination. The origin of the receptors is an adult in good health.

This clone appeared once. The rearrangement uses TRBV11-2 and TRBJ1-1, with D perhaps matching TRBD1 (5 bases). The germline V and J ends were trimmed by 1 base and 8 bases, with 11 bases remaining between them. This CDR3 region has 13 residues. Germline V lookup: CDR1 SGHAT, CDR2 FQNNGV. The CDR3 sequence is CASSLGGLSEAFF. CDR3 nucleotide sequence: TGTGCCAGCAGCTTAGGGGGCCTCAGCGAAGCTTTCTTT.

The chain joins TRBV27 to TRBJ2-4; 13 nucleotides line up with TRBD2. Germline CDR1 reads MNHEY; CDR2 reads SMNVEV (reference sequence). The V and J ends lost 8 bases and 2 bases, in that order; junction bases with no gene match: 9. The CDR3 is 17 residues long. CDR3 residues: CASPPPGLAGPKNIQYF. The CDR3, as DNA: TGTGCCAGCCCCCCCCCGGGACTAGCGGGACCCAAAAACATTCAGTACTTC.

DNA for the CDR3: TGTGCCAGCAGCCAATTGGGACTAGCGGTACAGTTCTTC. It yields the protein CASSQLGLAVQFF. The chain employs TRBV3-1 (or the pseudogene TRBV3-2) and TRBJ2-1; 11 bases align to TRBD2. V lost 2 bases and J lost 13; bases outside the gene matches: 4. Germline V CDR1 and CDR2: LGHDT, YNNKEL (reference sequence). The CDR3 contains 13 residues.

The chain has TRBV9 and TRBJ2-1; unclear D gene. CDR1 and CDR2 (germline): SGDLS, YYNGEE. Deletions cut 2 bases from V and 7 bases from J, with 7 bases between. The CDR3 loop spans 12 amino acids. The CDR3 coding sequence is TGTGCCAGCAGCGTTGGCAAAAATGAGCAGTTCTTC. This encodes CASSVGKNEQFF.

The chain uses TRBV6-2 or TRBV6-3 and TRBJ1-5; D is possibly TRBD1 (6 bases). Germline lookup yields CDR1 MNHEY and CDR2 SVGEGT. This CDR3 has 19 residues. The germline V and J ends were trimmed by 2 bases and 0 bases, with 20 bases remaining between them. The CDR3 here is CASSYQAGDRIYSNQPQHF. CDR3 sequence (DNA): TGTGCCAGCAGTTACCAGGCCGGAGACAGGATTTATAGCAATCAGCCCCAGCATTTT.

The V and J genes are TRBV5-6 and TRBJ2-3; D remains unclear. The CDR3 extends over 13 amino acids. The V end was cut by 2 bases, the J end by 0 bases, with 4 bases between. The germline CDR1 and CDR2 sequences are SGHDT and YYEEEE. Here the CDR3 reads CASSFASTDTQYF. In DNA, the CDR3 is TGTGCCAGCAGCTTCGCCAGCACAGATACGCAGTATTTT. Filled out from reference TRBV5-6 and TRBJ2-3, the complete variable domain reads DAGVTQSPTHLIKTRGQQVTLRCSPKSGHDTVSWYQQALGQGPQFIFQYYEEEERQRGNFPDRFSGHQFPNYSSELNVNALLLGDSALYLCASSFASTDTQYFGPGTRLTVL.

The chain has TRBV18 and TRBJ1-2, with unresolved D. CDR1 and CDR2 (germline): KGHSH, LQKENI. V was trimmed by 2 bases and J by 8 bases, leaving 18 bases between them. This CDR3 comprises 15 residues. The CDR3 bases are TGTGCCAGCTCACCAACGGGGAACGGGCTATTGGGCTACACCTTC. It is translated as CASSPTGNGLLGYTF.